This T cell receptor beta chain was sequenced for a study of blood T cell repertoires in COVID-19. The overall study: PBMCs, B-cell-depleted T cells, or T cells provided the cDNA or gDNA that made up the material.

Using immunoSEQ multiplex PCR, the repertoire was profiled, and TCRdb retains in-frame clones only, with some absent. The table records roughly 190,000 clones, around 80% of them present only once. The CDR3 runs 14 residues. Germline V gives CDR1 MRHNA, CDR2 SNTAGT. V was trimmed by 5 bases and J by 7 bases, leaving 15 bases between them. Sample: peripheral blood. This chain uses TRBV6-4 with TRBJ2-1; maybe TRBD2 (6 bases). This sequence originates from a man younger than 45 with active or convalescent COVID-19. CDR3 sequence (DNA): TGTGCCAGCAGTTCCGGGACTGCGGGGAATGAGCAGTTCTTC. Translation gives CASSSGTAGNEQFF.